This is a list of T cell receptor beta chains from one sample in a study of T cells in Graves' hyperthyroidism and ophthalmopathy. Using its own MiXCR run on the multiplex PCR reads, TCRdb lists one record per CDR3 protein. Of under 800,000 distinct CDR3 sequences in the sample, approximately 14% are singletons; the top ten hold more than 8.5%. Input material: blood. The receptors were sampled from a woman aged 18-30 years with Graves' hyperthyroidism. The CDR3 runs from the conserved cysteine through the conserved F or W. Fields, in order: J gene, V gene, D gene, clone size, CDR3 DNA, CDR3 protein. A D gene is named only where the DNA matches it firmly. Clone size is stated in some rows and not others, as once, few, many or a class when expanded.

TRBJ1-5 | TRBV5-5 | . | . | TGTGCCAGCAGCTTAGAGGGTCATAGCAATCAGCCCCAGCATTTT | CASSLEGHSNQPQHF
TRBJ2-3 | TRBV4-1 | . | . | TGCGCCAGCAGCCACGGGGGACATCCCGGAGATACGCAGTATTTT | CASSHGGHPGDTQYF
TRBJ2-1 | TRBV7-3 | TRBD2 | once | TGTGCCAGCAGCTCTAGACTAGCGGGAGACCTGAGCTCCTACAATGAGCAGTTCTTC | CASSSRLAGDLSSYNEQFF
TRBJ2-7 | TRBV5-6 | . | few | TGTGCCAGCAGCTCGTTAGGAACAGGGATCCACGAGCAGTACTTC | CASSSLGTGIHEQYF
TRBJ1-4 | TRBV9 | TRBD1 | many | TGTGCCAGCAGCGAGACAGGGGCTAATGAAAAACTGTTTTTT | CASSETGANEKLFF
TRBJ1-5 | TRBV19 | TRBD1 | once | TGTGCCAGTAGTAGCAGGGGGCGTAGCAATCAGCCCCAGCATTTT | CASSSRGRSNQPQHF
TRBJ2-1 | TRBV28 | TRBD2 | many | TGTGCCAGCAGGGAAATAGCGGGAGTGGGATACAATGAGCAGTTCTTC | CASREIAGVGYNEQFF
TRBJ2-1 | TRBV7-8 | . | many | TGTGCCAGCAGCTTATTAGGAAGCGGCTACTCCTACAATGAGCAGTTCTTC | CASSLLGSGYSYNEQFF
TRBJ2-2 | TRBV6-2/TRBV6-3 | . | many | TGTGCCAGCAGGCAGACAGGCATTCGCCCTGGGAACACCGGGGAGCTGTTTTTT | CASRQTGIRPGNTGELFF
TRBJ2-3 | TRBV9 | . | . | TGTGCCAGCAGCGCAGCTAGCAAAGGCACAGATACGCAGTATTTT | CASSAASKGTDTQYF
TRBJ2-7 | TRBV11-2 | . | many | TGTGCCAGCAGCCGCCCGGAGGCGGGCGAGCAGTACTTC | CASSRPEAGEQYF
TRBJ1-4 | TRBV29-1 | . | few | TGCAGCGTTGAAGATCTTGCAACTAATGAAAAACTGTTTTTT | CSVEDLATNEKLFF
TRBJ2-7 | TRBV29-1 | TRBD2 | few | TGCAGCGTTGTTTGGGACTACGGGCAGTACTTC | CSVVWDYGQYF
TRBJ2-7 | TRBV2 | . | many | TGTGCCAGCAGTGATCCCAACGAGCAGTACTTC | CASSDPNEQYF
TRBJ2-1 | TRBV28 | . | . | TGTGCCAGCAGCCAGGGGGGAAACCGCTACAATGAGCAGTTCTTC | CASSQGGNRYNEQFF
TRBJ1-2 | TRBV4-1 | . | . | TGCGCCAGCAGCCAAGACGAGGGCGGCTACACCTTC | CASSQDEGGYTF
TRBJ2-2 | TRBV7-9 | TRBD2 | many | TGTGCCAGCAGCTTGGGGGGGGCCGGGGAGCTGTTTTTT | CASSLGGAGELFF
TRBJ1-1 | TRBV20-1 | TRBD1 | many | TGCAGTGCCCTTAAGACAGGGAGGGTGACTGAAGCTTTCTTT | CSALKTGRVTEAFF
TRBJ2-3 | TRBV7-2 | . | . | TGTGCCAGCTCACAGACATTCGCAGATACGCAGTATTTT | CASSQTFADTQYF